This TCR beta chain was found in a study of cytomegalovirus exposure and HLA in healthy donors. Points from the study as a whole: Many donors carried some public TCRs, although rarity characterized most TCR sequences. Testing in vitro showed a few CMV-associated chains specific for CMV antigens. A classifier reportedly called cytomegalovirus status with high sensitivity and specificity.

Worth noting for this clone: Its antigen remains unidentified.

The table came from immunoSEQ multiplex PCR; TCRdb's copy has only in-frame clones and leaves some out. This table holds tens of thousands of clones, over 90% found once. The CDR3 has 12 residues. CDR1 and CDR2 from the germline V gene are SGHDT and YYEEEE. V was clipped by 7 bases and J by 1 base, with 9 bases between them. This receptor was obtained from a young woman in good health and CMV-seropositive. The chain uses TRBV5-6 and TRBJ2-7, with a tentative D call TRBD2 (6 bases). Specimen: PBMCs. The CDR3 DNA reads TGTGCCAGCCTAGGGAGGTCCTACGAGCAGTACTTC. Its translation is CASLGRSYEQYF.